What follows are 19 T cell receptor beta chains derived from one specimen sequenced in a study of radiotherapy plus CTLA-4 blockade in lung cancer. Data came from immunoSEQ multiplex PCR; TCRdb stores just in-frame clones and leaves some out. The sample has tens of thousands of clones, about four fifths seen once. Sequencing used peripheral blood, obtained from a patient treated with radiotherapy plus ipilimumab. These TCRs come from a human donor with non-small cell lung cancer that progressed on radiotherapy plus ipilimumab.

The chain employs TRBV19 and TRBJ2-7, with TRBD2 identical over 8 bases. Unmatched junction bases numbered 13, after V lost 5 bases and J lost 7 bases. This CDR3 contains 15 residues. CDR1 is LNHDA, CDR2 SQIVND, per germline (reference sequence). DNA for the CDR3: TGTGCCAGTAGTGGAACTAGCGATCTAGCGGGTGAGCAGTACTTC. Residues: CASSGTSDLAGEQYF.

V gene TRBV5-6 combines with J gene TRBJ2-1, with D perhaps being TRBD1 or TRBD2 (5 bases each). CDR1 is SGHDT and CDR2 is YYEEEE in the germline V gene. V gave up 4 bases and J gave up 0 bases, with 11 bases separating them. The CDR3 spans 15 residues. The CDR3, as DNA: TGTGCCAGCAGCCCTCCAGGGAGCTCCTACAATGAGCAGTTCTTC. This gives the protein CASSPPGSSYNEQFF.

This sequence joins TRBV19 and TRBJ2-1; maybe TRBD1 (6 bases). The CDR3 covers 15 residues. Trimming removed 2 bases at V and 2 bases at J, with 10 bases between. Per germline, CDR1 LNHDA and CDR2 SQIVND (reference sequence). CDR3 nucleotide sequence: TGTGCCAGTAGTATAACTGCAGGGGCCTACAATGAGCAGTTCTTC. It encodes CASSITAGAYNEQFF.

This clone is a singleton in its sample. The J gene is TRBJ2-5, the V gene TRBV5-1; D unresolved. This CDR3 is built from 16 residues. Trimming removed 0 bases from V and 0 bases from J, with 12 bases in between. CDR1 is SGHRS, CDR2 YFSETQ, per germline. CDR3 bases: TGCGCCAGCAGCTTGGGGCCTTTGGGGTACCAAGAGACCCAGTACTTC. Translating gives CASSLGPLGYQETQYF.

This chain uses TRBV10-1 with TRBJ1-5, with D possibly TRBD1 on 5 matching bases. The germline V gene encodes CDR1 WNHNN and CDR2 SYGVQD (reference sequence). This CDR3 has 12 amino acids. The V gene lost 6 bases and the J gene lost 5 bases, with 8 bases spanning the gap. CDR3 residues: CASSPTDQPQHF. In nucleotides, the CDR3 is TGCGCCAGCAGCCCGACAGATCAGCCCCAGCATTTT.

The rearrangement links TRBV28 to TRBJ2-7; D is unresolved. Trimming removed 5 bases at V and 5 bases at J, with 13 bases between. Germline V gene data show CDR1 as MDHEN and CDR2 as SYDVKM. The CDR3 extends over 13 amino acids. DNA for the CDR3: TGTGCCAGCAGTCCCTCCAATGTGAACGAGCAGTACTTC. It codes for CASSPSNVNEQYF.

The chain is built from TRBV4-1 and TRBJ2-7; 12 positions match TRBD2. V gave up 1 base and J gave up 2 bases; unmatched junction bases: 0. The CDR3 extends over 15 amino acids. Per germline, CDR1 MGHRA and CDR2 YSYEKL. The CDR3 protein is CASSQGLAGAYEQYV. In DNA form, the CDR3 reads TGCGCCAGCAGCCAAGGACTAGCGGGGGCCTACGAGCAGTACGTC.

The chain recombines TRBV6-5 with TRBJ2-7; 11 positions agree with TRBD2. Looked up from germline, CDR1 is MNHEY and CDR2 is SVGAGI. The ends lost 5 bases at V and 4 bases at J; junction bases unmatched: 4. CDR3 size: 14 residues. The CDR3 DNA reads TGTGCCAGCAGTCCTGGGACTAGCGGATACGAGCAGTACGTC. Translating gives CASSPGTSGYEQYV.

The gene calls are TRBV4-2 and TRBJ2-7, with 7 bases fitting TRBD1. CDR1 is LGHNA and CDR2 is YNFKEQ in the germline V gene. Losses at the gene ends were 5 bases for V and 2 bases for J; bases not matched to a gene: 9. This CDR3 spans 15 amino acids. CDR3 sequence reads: CASSGEAGGPYEQYF. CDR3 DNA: TGTGCCAGCAGCGGAGAGGCAGGGGGACCCTACGAGCAGTACTTC.

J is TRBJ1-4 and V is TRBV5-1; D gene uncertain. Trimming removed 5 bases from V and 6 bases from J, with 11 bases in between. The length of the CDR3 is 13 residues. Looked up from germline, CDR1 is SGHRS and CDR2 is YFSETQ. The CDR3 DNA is TGCGCCAGCAGTCCCAGCCTCGATGAAAAACTGTTTTTT. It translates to CASSPSLDEKLFF.

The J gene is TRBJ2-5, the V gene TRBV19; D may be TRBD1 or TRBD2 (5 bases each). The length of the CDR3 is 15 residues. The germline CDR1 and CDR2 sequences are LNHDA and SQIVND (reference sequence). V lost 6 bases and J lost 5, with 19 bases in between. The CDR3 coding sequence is TGTGCCAGTAGCCCTGGGGGTTACAGGCAGGAGACCCAGTACTTC. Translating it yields CASSPGGYRQETQYF.

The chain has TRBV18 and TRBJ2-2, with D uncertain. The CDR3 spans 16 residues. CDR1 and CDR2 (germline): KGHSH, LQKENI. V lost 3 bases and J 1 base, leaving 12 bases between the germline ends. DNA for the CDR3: TGTGCCAGCTCACCTAGCCAGGCTAAGAACACCGGGGAGCTGTTTTTT. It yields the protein CASSPSQAKNTGELFF.

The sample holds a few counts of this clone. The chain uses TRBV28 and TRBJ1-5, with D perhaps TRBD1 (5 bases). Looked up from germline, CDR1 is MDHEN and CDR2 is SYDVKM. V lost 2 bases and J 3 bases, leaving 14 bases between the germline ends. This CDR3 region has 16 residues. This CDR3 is CASSLEGVVYNQPQHF. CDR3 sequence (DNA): TGTGCCAGCAGTTTAGAAGGGGTCGTATACAATCAGCCCCAGCATTTT.

CDR3 nucleotide sequence: TGCGCCAGCAGCCCTCGGACAGGGGGCAATCAGCCCCAGCATTTT. Translating gives CASSPRTGGNQPQHF. The rearrangement links TRBV5-1 to TRBJ1-5, with TRBD1 matching over 9 bases. This CDR3 spans 15 amino acids. The V gene end was trimmed by 4 bases and the J gene end by 2 bases; junction bases not matched to a gene: 4. Germline lookup yields CDR1 SGHRS and CDR2 YFSETQ.

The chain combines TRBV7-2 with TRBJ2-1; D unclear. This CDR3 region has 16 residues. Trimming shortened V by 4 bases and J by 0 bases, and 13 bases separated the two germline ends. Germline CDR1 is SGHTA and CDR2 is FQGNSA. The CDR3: CASSSPFWNSYNEQFF. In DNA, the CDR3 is TGTGCCAGCAGCTCCCCCTTTTGGAACTCCTACAATGAGCAGTTCTTC.

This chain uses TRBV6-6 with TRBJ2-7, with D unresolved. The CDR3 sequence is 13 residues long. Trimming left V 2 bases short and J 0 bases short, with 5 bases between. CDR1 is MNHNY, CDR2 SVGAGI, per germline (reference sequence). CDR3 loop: CASSYEVSYEQYF. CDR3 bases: TGTGCCAGCAGTTACGAGGTCTCCTACGAGCAGTACTTC.

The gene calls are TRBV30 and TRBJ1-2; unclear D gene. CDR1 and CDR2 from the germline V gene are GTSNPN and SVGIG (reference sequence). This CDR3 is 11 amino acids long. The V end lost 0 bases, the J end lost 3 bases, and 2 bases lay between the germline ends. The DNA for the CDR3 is TGTGCCTGGAGTGTCTACTATGGCTACACCTTC. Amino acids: CAWSVYYGYTF.

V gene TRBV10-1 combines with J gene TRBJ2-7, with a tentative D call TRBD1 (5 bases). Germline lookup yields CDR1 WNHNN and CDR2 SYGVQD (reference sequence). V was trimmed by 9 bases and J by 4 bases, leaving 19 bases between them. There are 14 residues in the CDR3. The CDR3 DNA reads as TGCGCCAGGCCGAACAGGTTAACCTCTTACGAGCAGTACTTC. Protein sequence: CARPNRLTSYEQYF.

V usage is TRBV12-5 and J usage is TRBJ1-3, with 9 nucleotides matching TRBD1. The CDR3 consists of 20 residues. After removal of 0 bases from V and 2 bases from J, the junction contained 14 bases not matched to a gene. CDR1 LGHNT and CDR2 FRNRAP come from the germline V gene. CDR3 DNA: TGTGCTAGTGGTTTGGTGGCGGCACCACAGGGGGCAAGGACTGGAAACACCATATATTTT. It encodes CASGLVAAPQGARTGNTIYF.